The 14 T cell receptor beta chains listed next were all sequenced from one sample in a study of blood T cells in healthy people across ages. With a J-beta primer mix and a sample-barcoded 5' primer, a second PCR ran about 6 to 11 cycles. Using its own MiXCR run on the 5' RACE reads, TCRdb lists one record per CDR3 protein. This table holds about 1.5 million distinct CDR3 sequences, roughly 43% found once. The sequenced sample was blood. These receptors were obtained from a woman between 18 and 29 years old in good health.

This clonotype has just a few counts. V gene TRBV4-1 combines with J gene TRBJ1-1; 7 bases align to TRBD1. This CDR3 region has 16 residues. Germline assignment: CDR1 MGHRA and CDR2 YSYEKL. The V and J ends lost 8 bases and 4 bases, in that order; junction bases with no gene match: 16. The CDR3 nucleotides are TGCGCCAGCTCCCCCTTTCCGGGAGGGGGCGGCACTGAAGCTTTCTTT. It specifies CASSPFPGGGGTEAFF.

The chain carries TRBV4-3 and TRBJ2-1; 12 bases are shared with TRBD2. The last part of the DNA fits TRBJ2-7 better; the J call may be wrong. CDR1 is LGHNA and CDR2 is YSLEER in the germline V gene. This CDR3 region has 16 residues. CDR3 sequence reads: CASSQWTSGAYNEQYF. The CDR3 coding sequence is TGCGCCAGCAGCCAATGGACTAGCGGGGCATACAATGAGCAGTACTTC.

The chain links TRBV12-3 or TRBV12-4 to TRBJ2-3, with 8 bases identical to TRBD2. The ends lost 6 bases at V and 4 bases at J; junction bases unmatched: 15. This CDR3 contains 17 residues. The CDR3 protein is CASSHTGTRGGADTQYF. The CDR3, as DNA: TGTGCCAGCAGCCACACCGGGACTAGAGGAGGAGCAGATACGCAGTATTTT.

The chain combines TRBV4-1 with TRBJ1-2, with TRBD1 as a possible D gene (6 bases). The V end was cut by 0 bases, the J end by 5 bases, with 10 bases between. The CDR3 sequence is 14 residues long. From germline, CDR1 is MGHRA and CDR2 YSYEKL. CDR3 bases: TGCGCCAGCAGCCAAGAAGGGGGTTTTTATGGCTACACCTTC. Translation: CASSQEGGFYGYTF.

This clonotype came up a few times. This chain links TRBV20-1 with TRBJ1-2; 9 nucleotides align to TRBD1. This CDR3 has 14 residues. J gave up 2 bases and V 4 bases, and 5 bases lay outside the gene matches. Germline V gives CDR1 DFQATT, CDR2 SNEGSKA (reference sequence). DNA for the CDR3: TGCAGTGCTAAGGGACAGGGAGAGAACTATGGCTACACCTTC. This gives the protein CSAKGQGENYGYTF.

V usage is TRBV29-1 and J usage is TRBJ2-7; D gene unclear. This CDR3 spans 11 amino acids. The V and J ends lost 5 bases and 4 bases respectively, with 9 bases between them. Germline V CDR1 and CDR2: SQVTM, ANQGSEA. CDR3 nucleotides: TGCAGCGTTTCAGAAGATTACGAGCAGTACTTC. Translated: CSVSEDYEQYF.

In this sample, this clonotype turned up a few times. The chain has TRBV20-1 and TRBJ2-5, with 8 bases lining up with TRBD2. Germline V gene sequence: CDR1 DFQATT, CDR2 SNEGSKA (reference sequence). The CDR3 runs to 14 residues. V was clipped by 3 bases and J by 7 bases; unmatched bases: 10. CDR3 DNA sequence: TGCAGTGCTAGGGCCGCGGGGGGCCTCTGGACCCAGTACTTC. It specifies CSARAAGGLWTQYF.

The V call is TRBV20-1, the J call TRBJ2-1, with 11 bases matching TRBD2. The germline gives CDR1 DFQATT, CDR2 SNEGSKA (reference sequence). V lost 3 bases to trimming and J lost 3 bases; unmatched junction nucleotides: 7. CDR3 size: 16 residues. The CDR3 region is CSASRSSGGLYNEQFF. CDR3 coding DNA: TGCAGTGCTAGTCGGTCTAGCGGGGGGCTCTACAATGAGCAGTTCTTC.

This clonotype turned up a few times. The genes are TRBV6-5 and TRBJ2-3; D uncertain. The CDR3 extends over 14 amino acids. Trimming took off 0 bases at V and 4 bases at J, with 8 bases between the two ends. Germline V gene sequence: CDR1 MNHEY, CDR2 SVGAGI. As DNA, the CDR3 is TGTGCCAGCAGTTACTCGTCCCCAGCAGATACGCAGTATTTT. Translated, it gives CASSYSSPADTQYF.

Here the CDR3 reads CASSLVGSDVEQYF. CDR3 sequence (DNA): TGCGCCAGCAGCTTGGTCGGGAGTGACGTCGAGCAGTACTTC. V is TRBV5-1 and J is TRBJ2-7; a weak D match, TRBD2 (6 bases). The germline gives CDR1 SGHRS, CDR2 YFSETQ. With 0 bases removed from V and 6 bases from J, the gap between germline ends came to 13 bases. The CDR3 extends over 14 amino acids.

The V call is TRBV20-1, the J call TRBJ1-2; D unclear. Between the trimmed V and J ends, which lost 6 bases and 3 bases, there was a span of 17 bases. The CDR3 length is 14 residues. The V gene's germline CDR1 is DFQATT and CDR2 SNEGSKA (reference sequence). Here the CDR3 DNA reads TGCAGTGCCCCCGCGGGGTACGCTGACTATGGCTACACCTTC. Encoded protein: CSAPAGYADYGYTF.

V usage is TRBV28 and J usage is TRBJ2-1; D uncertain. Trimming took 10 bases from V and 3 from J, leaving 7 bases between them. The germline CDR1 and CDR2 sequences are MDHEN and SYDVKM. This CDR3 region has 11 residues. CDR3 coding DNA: TGTGCCACCGACAACTACAATGAGCAGTTCTTC. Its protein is CATDNYNEQFF.

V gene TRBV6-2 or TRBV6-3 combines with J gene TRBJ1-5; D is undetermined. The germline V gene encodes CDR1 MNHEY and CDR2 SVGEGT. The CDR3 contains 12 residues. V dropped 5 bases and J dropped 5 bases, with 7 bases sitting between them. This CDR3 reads CASSKVDQPQHF. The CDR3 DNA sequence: TGTGCCAGCAGTAAAGTAGATCAGCCCCAGCATTTT.

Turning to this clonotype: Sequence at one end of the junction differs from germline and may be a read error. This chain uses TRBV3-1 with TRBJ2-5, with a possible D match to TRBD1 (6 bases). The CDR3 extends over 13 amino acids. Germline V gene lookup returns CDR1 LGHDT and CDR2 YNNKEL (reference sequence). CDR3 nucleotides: TGTACCAGCAGCCAATCAGGGGCAAGGGAGCAGTACTTC. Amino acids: CTSSQSGAREQYF.